A single T cell receptor beta chain is shown here with its context. The sample comes from a study of blood T cell repertoires in COVID-19. Study-wide context: The study drew acute and convalescent COVID-19 samples from the United States, Italy and Spain. T cells, B-cell-depleted T cells, or PBMCs supplied cDNA or gDNA.

V was trimmed by 3 bases and J by 0 bases, leaving 6 bases between them. Germline loops: CDR1 SGHTA, CDR2 FQGNSA. The CDR3 extends over 14 amino acids. As handled by the study authors: From reference gene primer amplification, estimates of nucleated cell counts were derived. The method was immunoSEQ multiplex PCR; TCRdb's version includes in-frame clones alone and lacks a portion of them. The DNA was the basis for D and trimming; V, J and clone size are from that table. The table includes roughly 170,000 clones, about 86% detected once. The chain is built from TRBV7-2 and TRBJ1-5; D call uncertain. Material for sequencing was peripheral blood. The sequence was obtained from a woman under 30 who had recovered from COVID-19. The CDR3: CASSFYDSNQPQHF. DNA of the CDR3: TGTGCCAGCAGCTTCTACGATAGCAATCAGCCCCAGCATTTT.